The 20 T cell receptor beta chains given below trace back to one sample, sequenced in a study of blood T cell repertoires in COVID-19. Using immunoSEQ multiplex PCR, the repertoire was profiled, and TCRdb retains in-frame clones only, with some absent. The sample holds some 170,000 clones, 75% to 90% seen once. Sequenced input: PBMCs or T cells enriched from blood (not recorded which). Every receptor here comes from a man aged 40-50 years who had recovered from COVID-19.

The CDR3 sequence: CASSLGRQGEAFF. DNA of the CDR3: TGTGCCAGCAGCTTAGGGAGACAGGGTGAAGCTTTCTTT. The chain joins TRBV7-9 to TRBJ1-1, with 7 bases aligning to TRBD1. Germline V gene sequence: CDR1 SEHNR, CDR2 FQNEAQ (reference sequence). The CDR3 extends over 13 amino acids. Trimming took 1 base from V and 7 from J; bases not matched to a gene: 3.

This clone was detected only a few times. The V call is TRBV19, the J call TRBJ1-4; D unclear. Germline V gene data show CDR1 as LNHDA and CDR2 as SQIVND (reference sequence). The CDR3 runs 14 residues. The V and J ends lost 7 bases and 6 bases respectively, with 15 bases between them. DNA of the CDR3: TGTGCCAGTACCTATTTCGGGAATGATGAAAAACTGTTTTTT. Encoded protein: CASTYFGNDEKLFF.

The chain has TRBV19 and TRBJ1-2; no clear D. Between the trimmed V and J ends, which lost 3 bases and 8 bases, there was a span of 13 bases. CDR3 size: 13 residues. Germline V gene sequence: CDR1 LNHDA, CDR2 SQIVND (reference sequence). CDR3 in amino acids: CASSIIATQGYTF. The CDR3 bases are TGTGCCAGTAGTATCATCGCCACACAAGGCTACACCTTC. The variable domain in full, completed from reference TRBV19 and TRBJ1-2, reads DGGITQSPKYLFRKEGQNVTLSCEQNLNHDAMYWYRQDPGQGLRLIYYSQIVNDFQKGDIAEGYSVSREKKESFPLTVTSAQKNPTAFYLCASSIIATQGYTFGSGTRLTVV.

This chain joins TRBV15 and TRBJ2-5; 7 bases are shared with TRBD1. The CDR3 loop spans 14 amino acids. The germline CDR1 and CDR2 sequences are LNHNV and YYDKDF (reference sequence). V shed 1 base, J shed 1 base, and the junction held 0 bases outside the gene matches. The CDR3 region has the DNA TGTGCCACCAGCAGAGGACAGGGCCAAGAGACCCAGTACTTC. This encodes CATSRGQGQETQYF.

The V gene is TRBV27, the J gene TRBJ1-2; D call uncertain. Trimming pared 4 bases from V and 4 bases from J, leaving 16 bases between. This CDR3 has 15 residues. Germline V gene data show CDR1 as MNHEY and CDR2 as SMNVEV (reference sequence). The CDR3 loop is CASSWSRGSGYGYTF. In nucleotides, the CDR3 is TGTGCCAGCAGTTGGTCGCGGGGATCGGGCTATGGCTACACCTTC.

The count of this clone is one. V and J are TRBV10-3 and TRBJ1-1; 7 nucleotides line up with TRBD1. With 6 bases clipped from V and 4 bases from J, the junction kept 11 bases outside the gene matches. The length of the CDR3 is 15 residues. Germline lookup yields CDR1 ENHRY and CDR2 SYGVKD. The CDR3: CAISPTGMGSTEAFF. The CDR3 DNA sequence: TGTGCCATCAGCCCGACAGGGATGGGAAGCACTGAAGCTTTCTTT.

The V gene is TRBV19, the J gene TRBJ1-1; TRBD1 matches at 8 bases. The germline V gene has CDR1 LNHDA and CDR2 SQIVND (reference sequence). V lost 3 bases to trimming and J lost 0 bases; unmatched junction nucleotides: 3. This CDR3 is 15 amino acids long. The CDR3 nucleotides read TGTGCCAGTAGTATTGCAGGGGGCATGAACACTGAAGCTTTCTTT. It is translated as CASSIAGGMNTEAFF.

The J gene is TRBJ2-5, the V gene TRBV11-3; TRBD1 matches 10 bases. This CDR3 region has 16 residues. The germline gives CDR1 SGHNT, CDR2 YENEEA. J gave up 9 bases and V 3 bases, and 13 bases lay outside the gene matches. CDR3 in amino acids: CASSLAGTGVAKAQYF. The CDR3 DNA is TGTGCCAGCAGCTTGGCAGGGACAGGGGTCGCTAAAGCCCAGTACTTC.

CDR3 nucleotides: TGTGCCTGGAGTGGCAGTAGCAATCAGCCCCAGCATTTT. It translates to CAWSGSSNQPQHF. V usage is TRBV30 and J usage is TRBJ1-5; no clear D. CDR3 size: 13 residues. From germline, CDR1 is GTSNPN and CDR2 SVGIG (reference sequence). The V and J ends lost 1 base and 0 bases respectively, with 4 bases between them.

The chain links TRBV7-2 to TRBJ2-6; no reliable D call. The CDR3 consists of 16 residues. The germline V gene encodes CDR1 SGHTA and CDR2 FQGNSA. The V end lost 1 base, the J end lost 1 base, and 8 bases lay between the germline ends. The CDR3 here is CASSLGSGSGANVLTF. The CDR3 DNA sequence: TGTGCCAGCAGCTTAGGTTCCGGTTCTGGGGCCAACGTCCTGACTTTC.

The CDR3 sequence is CASSSGLAVDTQYF. CDR3 sequence (DNA): TGCGCCAGCAGCTCGGGACTAGCGGTAGATACGCAGTATTTT. The rearrangement uses TRBV5-1 and TRBJ2-3; 11 bases are a match to TRBD2. V was clipped by 3 bases and J by 5 bases; unmatched bases: 2. Per germline, CDR1 SGHRS and CDR2 YFSETQ. The CDR3 length is 14 residues.

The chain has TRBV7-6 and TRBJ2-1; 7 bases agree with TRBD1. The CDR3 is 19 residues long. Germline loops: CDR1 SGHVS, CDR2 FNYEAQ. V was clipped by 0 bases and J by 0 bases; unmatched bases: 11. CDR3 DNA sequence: TGTGCCAGCAGCTTAGCCCCCATGACGACAGGGAGCTCCTACAATGAGCAGTTCTTC. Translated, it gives CASSLAPMTTGSSYNEQFF.

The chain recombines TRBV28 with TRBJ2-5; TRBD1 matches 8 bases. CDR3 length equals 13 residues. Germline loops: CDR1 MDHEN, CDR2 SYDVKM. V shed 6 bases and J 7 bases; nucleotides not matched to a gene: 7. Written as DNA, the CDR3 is TGTGCCAGCAGCGGACAGGGCGTCGGGACCCAGTACTTC. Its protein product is CASSGQGVGTQYF.

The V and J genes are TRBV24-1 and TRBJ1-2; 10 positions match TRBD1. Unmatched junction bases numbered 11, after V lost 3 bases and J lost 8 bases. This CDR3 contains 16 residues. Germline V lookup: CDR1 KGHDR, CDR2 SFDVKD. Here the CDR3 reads CATSDRMTGGPGGYTF. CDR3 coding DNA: TGTGCCACCAGTGATCGTATGACAGGGGGCCCTGGGGGCTACACCTTC.

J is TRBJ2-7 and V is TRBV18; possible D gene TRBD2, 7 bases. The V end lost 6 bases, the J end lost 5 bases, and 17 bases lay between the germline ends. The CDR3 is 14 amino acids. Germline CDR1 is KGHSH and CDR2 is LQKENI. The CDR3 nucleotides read TGTGCCAGCTCCATCGAGGGGGGGAGGAACGAGCAGTACTTC. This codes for CASSIEGGRNEQYF.

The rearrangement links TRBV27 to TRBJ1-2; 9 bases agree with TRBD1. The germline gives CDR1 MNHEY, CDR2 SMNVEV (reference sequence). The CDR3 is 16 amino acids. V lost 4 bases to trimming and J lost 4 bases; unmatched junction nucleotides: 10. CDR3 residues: CASSSLTGTGIYGYTF. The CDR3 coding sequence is TGTGCCAGCAGTTCGTTGACCGGGACAGGGATCTATGGCTACACCTTC.

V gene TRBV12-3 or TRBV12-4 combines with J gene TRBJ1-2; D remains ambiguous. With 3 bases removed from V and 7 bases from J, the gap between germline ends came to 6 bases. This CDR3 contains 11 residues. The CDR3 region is CASSFRGGYTF. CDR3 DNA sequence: TGTGCCAGCAGTTTTCGGGGTGGCTACACCTTC.

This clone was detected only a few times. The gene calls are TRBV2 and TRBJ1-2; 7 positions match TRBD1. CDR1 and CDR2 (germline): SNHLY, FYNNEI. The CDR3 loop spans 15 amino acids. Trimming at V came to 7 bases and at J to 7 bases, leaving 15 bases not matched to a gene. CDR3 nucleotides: TGTGCCAGCACTGTATCCGGGACAGCGAGCGGTGGCTACACCTTC. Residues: CASTVSGTASGGYTF.

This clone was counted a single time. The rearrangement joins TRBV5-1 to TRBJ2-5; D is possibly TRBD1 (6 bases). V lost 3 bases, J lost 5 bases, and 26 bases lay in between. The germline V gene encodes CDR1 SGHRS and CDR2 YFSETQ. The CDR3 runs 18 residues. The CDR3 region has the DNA TGCGCCAGCAGCTCGGACATGCTGGGGACATATGCTACGGAGACCCAGTACTTC. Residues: CASSSDMLGTYATETQYF.

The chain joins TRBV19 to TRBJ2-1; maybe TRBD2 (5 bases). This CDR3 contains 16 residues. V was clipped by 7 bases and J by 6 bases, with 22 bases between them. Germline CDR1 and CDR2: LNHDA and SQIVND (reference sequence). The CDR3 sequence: CASTSRGTSGANEQFF. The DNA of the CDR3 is TGTGCCAGTACCTCCCGGGGAACGTCTGGCGCCAATGAGCAGTTCTTC.